These T cell receptor beta chains were read from a single sample in a study of T cell responses to AZD1222 COVID-19 vaccine. Assay used: immunoSEQ multiplex PCR; TCRdb lists only in-frame clones, some missing. The profile shows 120,000 or so clones, around 90% of them singletons. Sequences were derived from peripheral blood, sampled on day 0 of AZD1222 vaccination. The receptors were sampled from an adult in good health. Each CDR3 is given with its conserved first and last residue. Each record gives: clone size, V gene, J gene, D gene, CDR3 DNA, CDR3 protein. The D gene is left open where the match is weak. Part of the rows lack a size; the others show once, few, many or a class for expanded clones.

.,TRBV5-3,TRBJ2-5,.,TGTGCCAGAAGCTTGGGAAGGGCGGGCTACGAGGGGGAGACCCAGTACTTC,CARSLGRAGYEGETQYF
once,TRBV9,TRBJ1-2,.,TGTGCCAGCAGCCCCGGGCCCTGGGGCTACACCTTC,CASSPGPWGYTF
.,TRBV7-2,TRBJ1-3,TRBD1,TGTGCCAGCAGCCCCGAGACAGGGACTGGAAACACCATATATTTT,CASSPETGTGNTIYF
.,TRBV5-5,TRBJ2-3,.,TGTGCCAGCAGTCGGTCCCAGGGAGATACGCAGTATTTT,CASSRSQGDTQYF
once,TRBV7-9,TRBJ1-2,.,TGTGCCAGCAGCTTAGGAGGCAGGGCTGATGGCTACACCTTC,CASSLGGRADGYTF
.,TRBV18,TRBJ1-1,.,TGTGCCAGCTCACCGGTATATTTAAACACTGAAGCTTTCTTT,CASSPVYLNTEAFF
.,TRBV25-1,TRBJ2-1,TRBD1,TGTGCCAGCAGTGGTTATGACAGGGTCACCTACAATGAGCAGTTCTTC,CASSGYDRVTYNEQFF
.,TRBV18,TRBJ2-2,.,TGTGCCAGCTCACCAAGACAGCTGACGAACACCGGGGAGCTGTTTTTT,CASSPRQLTNTGELFF
.,TRBV5-1,TRBJ1-2,TRBD1,TGCGCCAGCAGCTTGCGTCCTGGACAGGGAGAGGGTGGCTACACCTTC,CASSLRPGQGEGGYTF
.,TRBV29-1,TRBJ1-1,.,TGCAGCGTTGAAAGGGCCGACACTGAAGCTTTCTTT,CSVERADTEAFF
.,TRBV3-1/TRBV3-2,TRBJ1-1,TRBD1,TGTGCCAGCAGCCAAGCGATCCTACGACGGACAGGGGGCTCGGGCACTGAAGCTTTCTTT,CASSQAILRRTGGSGTEAFF
once,TRBV7-2,TRBJ1-6,.,TGTGCCAGCAGCTCCCCACCGGGGCAGGGGAATTCACCCCTCCACTTT,CASSSPPGQGNSPLHF
.,TRBV2,TRBJ1-1,.,TGTGCCACCAGAGTGGGACACCTCACTGAAGCTTTCTTT,CATRVGHLTEAFF
.,TRBV7-2,TRBJ2-3,TRBD2,TGTGCCAGCAGTGAGCGTGGGGGGGGTTCAGATACGCAGTATTTT,CASSERGGGSDTQYF
.,TRBV28,TRBJ1-5,.,TGTGCCAGCAGTTTAGGCAGGGACCCTCAGCCCCAGCATTTT,CASSLGRDPQPQHF
.,TRBV25-1,TRBJ2-7,.,TGTGCCAGCAGTTCTCGTGGGGTTTCCTACGAGCAGTACTTC,CASSSRGVSYEQYF